Given below is one T cell receptor (beta chain) in context. Per the authors' pipeline: Researchers report that nucleated cell counts were estimated from reference gene primer amplification. Sequencing was performed with immunoSEQ multiplex PCR; in TCRdb, only in-frame clones are kept and a portion is missing. The V and J calls and clone size come from that table; D and trimming were worked out from the DNA. The sample consists of around 100,000 clones, around 93% of them appearing once. The entry originates in a study of blood T cell repertoires in COVID-19. About the research overall: Samples taken during acute and convalescent COVID-19 were collected in the United States, Italy and Spain. PBMCs, B-cell-depleted T cells, or T cells were the source of the cDNA or gDNA that made up the material.

The CDR3 is 13 amino acids. Trimming took off 0 bases at V and 8 bases at J, with 7 bases between the two ends. Germline CDR1 is ENHRY and CDR2 is SYGVKD. Sequenced material: peripheral blood. The receptor was derived from a human donor with active COVID-19. The donor label of this sample is uncertain. The J gene is TRBJ1-4, the V gene TRBV10-3; D call uncertain. The CDR3 DNA sequence: TGTGCCATCAGTGAGTCGGGAGACGAAAAACTGTTTTTT. Residues: CAISESGDEKLFF.